The T cell receptor beta chain under discussion was sequenced for a study of vaccination and CD4 T cells after COVID-19. General study results and limits: Spike mono-reactivity was shown by 304 of 307 vaccine-specific clones in convalescent patients. Median counts of SARS-CoV-2-reactive clonotypes increased from around 20 to 38; this difference was not significant.

A single count supports this clonotype. Its target is unknown. Sequencing of DNA taken from cultured CD4+ T cells relied on the Oncomine TCR Beta short-read assay. One entry per CDR3 protein results from TCRdb running MiXCR on the PCR reads. Here the sample spans roughly 16,000 distinct CDR3 sequences, roughly three fifths being singletons. The CDR3 spans 11 residues. Trimming took off 6 bases at V and 3 bases at J, with 3 bases between the two ends. Treatment specified: roughly 10-day PBMC culture with coronavirus spike peptide pools or control peptides (ViraFEST assay). Sequencing used CD4+ T cells from blood, cultured in vitro. The receptor comes from a human donor who had recovered from COVID-19. J is TRBJ1-3 and V is TRBV12-3 or TRBV12-4, with no clear D. The CDR3 sequence: CASSHGNTIYF. DNA of the CDR3: TGTGCCAGCAGCCATGGAAACACCATATATTTT.